The 27 T cell receptor beta chains in this list originate from one sample, sequenced in a study of T cell responses to AZD1222 COVID-19 vaccine. TCRdb's table, derived via immunoSEQ multiplex PCR, lists solely in-frame clones and lacks some. This table holds about 120,000 clones, approximately 91% found once. Sequencing used peripheral blood, obtained on day 0 of AZD1222 vaccination. Source of these receptors: an adult in good health.

This rearrangement joins TRBV7-9 to TRBJ1-4; 7 nucleotides match TRBD1. This CDR3 is 14 amino acids long. V lost 6 bases, J lost 6 bases, and 7 bases stayed unmatched. Germline V gene lookup returns CDR1 SEHNR and CDR2 FQNEAQ (reference sequence). The CDR3 is CASRSATGYEKLFF. For the CDR3, the DNA is TGTGCCAGCAGATCGGCGACAGGGTATGAAAAACTGTTTTTT. The complete variable domain, with remaining parts taken from reference TRBV7-9 and TRBJ1-4, reads DTGVSQNPRHKITKRGQNVTFRCDPISEHNRLYWYRQTLGQGPEFLTYFQNEAQLEKSRLLSDRFSAERPKGSFSTLEIQRTEQGDSAMYLCASRSATGYEKLFFGSGTQLSVL.

CDR3 protein: CASSHSGTANSPLHF. CDR3 DNA sequence: TGCGCCAGCAGCCACTCCGGGACAGCGAATTCACCCCTCCACTTT. This rearrangement joins TRBV4-1 to TRBJ1-6; 7 positions agree with TRBD1. In germline, CDR1 is MGHRA, CDR2 YSYEKL. The CDR3 extends over 15 amino acids. Trimming removed 3 bases from V and 7 bases from J; junction bases left unmatched: 6.

The chain has TRBV29-1 and TRBJ2-1; 12 nucleotides line up with TRBD2. The junction had 6 bases not matched to a gene; V was cut back by 8 bases and J by 4 bases. There are 14 residues in the CDR3. Germline CDR1 is SQVTM and CDR2 is ANQGSEA. This CDR3 reads CSIRLAGVYNEQFF. The CDR3 DNA follows: TGCAGCATTAGACTAGCGGGGGTATACAATGAGCAGTTCTTC.

The chain couples TRBV10-2 to TRBJ2-3; D not resolved. V dropped 5 bases and J dropped 6 bases, with 3 bases sitting between them. The CDR3 runs to 10 residues. Germline V gives CDR1 WSHSY, CDR2 SAAADI. The CDR3 coding sequence is TGCGCCAGCAGTAGGGATACGCAGTATTTT. This sequence encodes CASSRDTQYF.

As DNA, the CDR3 is TGTGCCAGCAGTGCCGGACAGGGGATAATGATCACCTTC. This sequence encodes CASSAGQGIMITF. The chain has TRBV2 and TRBJ1-2; 9 bases are a match to TRBD1. Germline V gene data show CDR1 as SNHLY and CDR2 as FYNNEI. The ends lost 4 bases at V and 13 bases at J; junction bases unmatched: 10. The CDR3 loop spans 13 amino acids.

The chain joins TRBV28 to TRBJ2-1, with 9 bases identical to TRBD1. The CDR3 contains 14 residues. V shed 4 bases, J shed 5 bases, and the junction held 3 bases outside the gene matches. CDR1 and CDR2 from the germline V gene are MDHEN and SYDVKM. The CDR3 loop reads CASSWDRAHNEQFF. The CDR3 DNA follows: TGTGCCAGCAGTTGGGACAGGGCCCACAATGAGCAGTTCTTC. The full variable domain, in which reference TRBV28 and TRBJ2-1 provide the parts outside the CDR3, is DVKVTQSSRYLVKRTGEKVFLECVQDMDHENMFWYRQDPGLGLRLIYFSYDVKMKEKGDIPEGYSVSREKKERFSLILESASTNQTSMYLCASSWDRAHNEQFFGPGTRLTVL.

V is TRBV4-2 and J is TRBJ1-1; TRBD1 aligns across 9 bases. The CDR3 totals 16 residues. Per germline, CDR1 LGHNA and CDR2 YNFKEQ. V dropped 0 bases and J dropped 1; count of bases not matched to a gene: 3. The CDR3 sequence: CASSQDGTGTNTEAFF. The CDR3 nucleotides are TGTGCCAGCAGCCAAGATGGGACAGGGACGAACACTGAAGCTTTCTTT.

The rearrangement uses TRBV7-2 and TRBJ2-3; TRBD2 matches at 14 bases. Germline V gene data show CDR1 as SGHTA and CDR2 as FQGNSA. V gave up 1 base and J gave up 7 bases; unmatched junction bases: 7. This CDR3 region has 17 residues. The CDR3 spells CASSLEGTSGGFNTQYF. CDR3 sequence (DNA): TGTGCCAGCAGCTTAGAAGGGACTAGCGGGGGATTTAATACGCAGTATTTT.

Only one count was recorded for this clone. Other DNA sequences in the same sample also yield this CDR3. The CDR3 nucleotides read TGCGCCAGCAGCTTAGGGGGAGATACGCAGTATTTT. Amino acids: CASSLGGDTQYF. The chain combines TRBV5-1 with TRBJ2-3, with D tentatively TRBD1 (6 bases). This CDR3 is built from 12 residues. CDR1 and CDR2 (germline): SGHRS, YFSETQ. Trimming pared 2 bases from V and 5 bases from J, leaving 6 bases between.

V gene TRBV7-2 combines with J gene TRBJ2-7; D is ambiguous. The germline V and J ends were trimmed by 1 base and 5 bases, with 3 bases remaining between them. This CDR3 is 11 amino acids long. Per germline, CDR1 SGHTA and CDR2 FQGNSA. The CDR3, as DNA: TGTGCCAGCAGCTTAGTTCACGAGCAGTACTTC. Its translation is CASSLVHEQYF.

The chain is built from TRBV19 and TRBJ1-2, with D perhaps matching TRBD1 (6 bases). Trimming pared 7 bases from V and 7 bases from J, leaving 22 bases between. CDR1 and CDR2 (germline): LNHDA, SQIVND (reference sequence). CDR3 length: 15 amino acids. The CDR3 region is CASTQVDRPSGGYTF. The DNA for the CDR3 is TGTGCCAGTACCCAAGTGGACAGACCTAGTGGTGGCTACACCTTC.

The rearrangement uses TRBV4-3 and TRBJ2-3; 7 bases fit TRBD2. This CDR3 contains 17 residues. With V trimmed by 3 bases and J by 6 bases, 15 bases remained unmatched. Germline lookup yields CDR1 LGHNA and CDR2 YSLEER. The CDR3 DNA follows: TGCGCCAGCAGCCAGTCCGGACTAGGCAGCATCACGGATACGCAGTATTTT. Translation gives CASSQSGLGSITDTQYF.

This clone was counted once. The chain is built from TRBV7-9 and TRBJ2-7, with D perhaps matching TRBD1 or TRBD2 (5 bases each). Germline V lookup: CDR1 SEHNR, CDR2 FQNEAQ (reference sequence). V shed 5 bases and J shed 2 bases, with 13 bases lying between them. This CDR3 contains 14 residues. The CDR3 coding sequence is TGTGCCAGCAGCCCGCCGGGGCCGCCCTACGAGCAGTACTTC. Its protein is CASSPPGPPYEQYF.

This clone has a handful of counts. J is TRBJ1-5 and V is TRBV6-5; D gene ambiguous. In germline, CDR1 is MNHEY, CDR2 SVGAGI. The CDR3 has 12 residues. Trimming took 8 bases from V and 4 from J, leaving 9 bases between them. The DNA for the CDR3 is TGTGCCAGCGGCGACCTAAATCAGCCCCAGCATTTT. The encoded protein is CASGDLNQPQHF.

This chain joins TRBV7-6 and TRBJ2-7; D might be TRBD1 or TRBD2, each matching 5 bases. V was trimmed by 5 bases and J by 7 bases, leaving 15 bases between them. The CDR3 loop spans 13 amino acids. Germline CDR1 and CDR2: SGHVS and FNYEAQ. The CDR3 protein is CASSPGTVREQYF. The CDR3 nucleotides read TGTGCCAGCAGCCCGGGGACCGTACGGGAGCAGTACTTC.

The J gene is TRBJ2-4, the V gene TRBV6-6; either TRBD1 or TRBD2 may fit D (5 bases each). This CDR3 is built from 12 residues. Per germline, CDR1 MNHNY and CDR2 SVGAGI (reference sequence). Trimming shortened V by 5 bases and J by 13 bases, and 15 bases separated the two germline ends. As DNA, the CDR3 is TGTGCCAGCAGTGAGGGGTCACAGAGCCAGTACTTC. It is translated as CASSEGSQSQYF.

The chain couples TRBV6-4 to TRBJ2-3, with TRBD1 matching 7 bases. Germline CDR1 MRHNA, CDR2 SNTAGT. The CDR3 spans 15 residues. J gave up 5 bases and V 5 bases, and 10 bases lay outside the gene matches. CDR3 nucleotide sequence: TGTGCCAGCAGTCCCGGGACCTCAGGGGGAGATACGCAGTATTTT. Its protein product is CASSPGTSGGDTQYF.

The chain combines TRBV6-2 or TRBV6-3 with TRBJ1-2, with 8 positions matching TRBD1. The trim removed 3 bases at V and 6 bases at J, leaving 6 bases unmatched. Per the germline V gene, CDR1 is MNHEY and CDR2 is SVGEGT. The CDR3 length is 14 residues. CDR3 sequence: CASSYYDRGDGYTF. CDR3 DNA sequence: TGTGCCAGCAGTTATTACGACAGGGGCGATGGCTACACCTTC.

The V and J genes are TRBV15 and TRBJ1-6, with D maybe TRBD1 (6 bases). Per germline, CDR1 LNHNV and CDR2 YYDKDF (reference sequence). This CDR3 contains 17 residues. Trimming cost V 1 base and J 2 bases, with 12 bases left between them. CDR3 sequence: CATSRASWTAYNSPLHF. In nucleotides, the CDR3 is TGTGCCACCAGCAGAGCATCTTGGACAGCCTATAATTCACCCCTCCACTTT.

This chain joins TRBV9 and TRBJ2-1; no firm D call. Germline V CDR1 and CDR2: SGDLS, YYNGEE. V was clipped by 3 bases and J by 4 bases, with 14 bases between them. The CDR3 has 15 amino acids. The CDR3 sequence is CASSEGMQLYNEQFF. DNA of the CDR3: TGTGCCAGCAGCGAGGGAATGCAGCTTTACAATGAGCAGTTCTTC. Complete variable domain (other parts from reference TRBV9 and TRBJ2-1): DSGVTQTPKHLITATGQRVTLRCSPRSGDLSVYWYQQSLDQGLQFLIQYYNGEERAKGNILERFSAQQFPDLHSELNLSSLELGDSALYFCASSEGMQLYNEQFFGPGTRLTVL.

On this clone: The sample has other DNA sequences that encode this CDR3 too. This chain connects TRBV3-1 (or the pseudogene TRBV3-2) to TRBJ2-7, with 10 bases that match TRBD2. Looked up from germline, CDR1 is LGHDT and CDR2 is YNNKEL (reference sequence). This CDR3 contains 17 residues. With V trimmed by 0 bases and J by 2 bases, 7 bases remained unmatched. CDR3 DNA sequence: TGTGCCAGCAGCCAAGATTTGGCTAGCGGGGGACCCTACGAGCAGTACTTC. This gives the protein CASSQDLASGGPYEQYF.

The J gene is TRBJ2-3, the V gene TRBV5-1, with D unresolved. The V end was cut by 0 bases, the J end by 4 bases, with 9 bases between. CDR1 and CDR2 from the germline V gene are SGHRS and YFSETQ. The length of the CDR3 is 14 residues. In DNA form, the CDR3 reads TGCGCCAGCAGCTTGGGTGGGATGCCAGATACGCAGTATTTT. The encoded protein is CASSLGGMPDTQYF.

The chain uses TRBV5-8 and TRBJ1-2; D is ambiguous. There are 13 residues in the CDR3. The germline CDR1 and CDR2 sequences are SGHTS and YDEGEE. V lost 0 bases to trimming and J lost 4 bases, with 7 bases between them. CDR3 protein: CASSLVPLYGYTF. CDR3 bases: TGTGCCAGCAGCTTGGTTCCGCTCTATGGCTACACCTTC.

This clone was observed a handful of times. V gene TRBV9 combines with J gene TRBJ1-1, with 7 bases lining up with TRBD1. This CDR3 contains 15 residues. V shed 0 bases and J 1 base; nucleotides not matched to a gene: 3. Germline V gene data show CDR1 as SGDLS and CDR2 as YYNGEE. The CDR3 reads CASSVGGTANTEAFF. CDR3 DNA: TGTGCCAGCAGCGTAGGAGGGACAGCGAACACTGAAGCTTTCTTT.

The chain is built from TRBV19 and TRBJ1-5; no reliable D call. The CDR3 totals 14 residues. Germline V lookup: CDR1 LNHDA, CDR2 SQIVND (reference sequence). Trimming left V 5 bases short and J 2 bases short, with 10 bases between. This CDR3 is CASSLGLGNQPQHF. CDR3 nucleotide sequence: TGTGCCAGTAGTTTGGGGTTGGGCAATCAGCCCCAGCATTTT.

This clone has a handful of counts. V gene TRBV11-3 combines with J gene TRBJ2-1, with D tentatively TRBD1 or TRBD2 (6 bases each). Germline assignment: CDR1 SGHNT and CDR2 YENEEA. The CDR3 totals 16 residues. The ends were cut back, 4 bases at V and 6 bases at J, with 19 bases in the middle. The CDR3 DNA reads as TGTGCCAGCAGCTATGGGCGGGGCAGGGGCCCCAATGAGCAGTTCTTC. Translating it yields CASSYGRGRGPNEQFF. Looking up the rest from reference TRBV11-3 and TRBJ2-1 gives the full variable domain: EAGVVQSPRYKIIEKKQPVAFWCNPISGHNTLYWYLQNLGQGPELLIRYENEEAVDDSQLPKDRFSAERLKGVDSTLKIQPAELGDSAVYLCASSYGRGRGPNEQFFGPGTRLTVL.

The V and J genes are TRBV5-8 and TRBJ2-7; TRBD2 matches 7 bases. Germline lookup yields CDR1 SGHTS and CDR2 YDEGEE. After removal of 0 bases from V and 3 bases from J, the junction contained 9 bases not matched to a gene. The CDR3 is 16 amino acids. The CDR3 reads CASSLGGGGQNYEQYF. The DNA of the CDR3 is TGTGCCAGCAGCTTGGGGGGGGGAGGACAAAACTACGAGCAGTACTTC.